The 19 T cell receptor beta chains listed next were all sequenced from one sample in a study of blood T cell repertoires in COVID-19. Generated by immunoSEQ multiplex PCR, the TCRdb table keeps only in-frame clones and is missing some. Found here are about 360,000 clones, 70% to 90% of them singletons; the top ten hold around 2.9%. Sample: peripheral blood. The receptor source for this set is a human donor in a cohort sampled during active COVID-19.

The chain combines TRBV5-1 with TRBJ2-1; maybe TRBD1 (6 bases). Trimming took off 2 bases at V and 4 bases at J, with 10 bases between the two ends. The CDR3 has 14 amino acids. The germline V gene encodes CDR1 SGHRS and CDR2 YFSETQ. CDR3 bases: TGCGCCAGCAGCTTTAGACAGGCATACAATGAGCAGTTCTTC. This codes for CASSFRQAYNEQFF.

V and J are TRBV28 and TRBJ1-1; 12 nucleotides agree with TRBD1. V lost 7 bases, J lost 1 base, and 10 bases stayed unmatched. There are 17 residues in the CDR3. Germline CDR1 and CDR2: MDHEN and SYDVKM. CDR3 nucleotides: TGTGCCAGCACTCCCGCCGGGACAGGGGGCAAGAACACTGAAGCTTTCTTT. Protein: CASTPAGTGGKNTEAFF.

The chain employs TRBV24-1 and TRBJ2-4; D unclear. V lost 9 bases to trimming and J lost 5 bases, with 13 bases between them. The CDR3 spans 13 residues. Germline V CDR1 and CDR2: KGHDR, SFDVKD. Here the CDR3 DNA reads TGTGCCACCTCCTCGAGACACGAAAACATTCAGTACTTC. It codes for CATSSRHENIQYF.

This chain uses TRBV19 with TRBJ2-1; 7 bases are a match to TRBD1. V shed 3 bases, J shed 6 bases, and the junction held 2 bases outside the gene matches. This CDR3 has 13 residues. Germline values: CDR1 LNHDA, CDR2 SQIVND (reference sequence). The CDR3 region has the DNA TGTGCCAGTAGTATCCAGGGGGTCAATGAGCAGTTCTTC. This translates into CASSIQGVNEQFF.

CDR3 DNA sequence: TGTGCCGTTGTAGGGGGCGCCCCCTACAATGAGCAGTTCTTC. This translates into CAVVGGAPYNEQFF. The chain couples TRBV24-1 to TRBJ2-1; TRBD1 matches 7 bases. Germline trimming cut 12 bases from V and 2 bases from J; bases unmatched to any gene: 9. The CDR3 spans 14 residues. Germline V gives CDR1 KGHDR, CDR2 SFDVKD.

The CDR3, as DNA: TGTGCCAGCAGCTCCCTGTCGGGCGGGGCGGTAAGGTACGAGCAGTACTTC. Its translation: CASSSLSGGAVRYEQYF. This sequence joins TRBV11-2 and TRBJ2-7, with a weak D call TRBD2 (6 bases). Germline assignment: CDR1 SGHAT and CDR2 FQNNGV. This CDR3 spans 17 amino acids. With 4 bases removed from V and 4 bases from J, the gap between germline ends came to 23 bases.

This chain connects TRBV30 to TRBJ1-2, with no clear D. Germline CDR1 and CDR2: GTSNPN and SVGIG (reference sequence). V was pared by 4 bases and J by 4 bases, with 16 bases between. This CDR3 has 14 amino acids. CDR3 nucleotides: TGTGCCTGGATAGGGAGGGAGGAACCCTATGGCTACACCTTC. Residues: CAWIGREEPYGYTF.

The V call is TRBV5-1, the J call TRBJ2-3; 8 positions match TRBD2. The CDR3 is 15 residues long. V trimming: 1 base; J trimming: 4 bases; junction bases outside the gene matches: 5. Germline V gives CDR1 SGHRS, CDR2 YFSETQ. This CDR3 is CASSLRREGPDTQYF. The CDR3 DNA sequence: TGCGCCAGCAGCTTGCGACGGGAGGGCCCAGATACGCAGTATTTT.

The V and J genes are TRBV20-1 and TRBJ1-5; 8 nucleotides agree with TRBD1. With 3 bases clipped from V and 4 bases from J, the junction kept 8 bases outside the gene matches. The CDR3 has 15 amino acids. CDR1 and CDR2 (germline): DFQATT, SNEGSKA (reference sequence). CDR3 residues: CSASFGQGINQPQHF. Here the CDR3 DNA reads TGCAGTGCTAGTTTTGGACAGGGTATTAATCAGCCCCAGCATTTT.

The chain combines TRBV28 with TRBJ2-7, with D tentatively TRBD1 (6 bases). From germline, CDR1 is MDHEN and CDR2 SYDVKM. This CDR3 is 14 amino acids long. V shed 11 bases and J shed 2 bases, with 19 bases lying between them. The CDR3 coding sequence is TGTGCCCTCACAGCAGGGGAACGACCCTACGAGCAGTACTTC. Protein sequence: CALTAGERPYEQYF.

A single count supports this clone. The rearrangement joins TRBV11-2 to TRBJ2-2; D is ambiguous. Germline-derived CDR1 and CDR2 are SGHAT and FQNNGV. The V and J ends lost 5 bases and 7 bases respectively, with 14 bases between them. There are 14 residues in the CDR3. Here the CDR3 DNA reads TGTGCCAGCAGCCGAGGATTGGCCCGCGGGGAGCTGTTTTTT. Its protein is CASSRGLARGELFF. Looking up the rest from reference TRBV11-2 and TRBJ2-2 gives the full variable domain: EAGVAQSPRYKIIEKRQSVAFWCNPISGHATLYWYQQILGQGPKLLIQFQNNGVVDDSQLPKDRFSAERLKGVDSTLKIQPAKLEDSAVYLCASSRGLARGELFFGEGSRLTVL.

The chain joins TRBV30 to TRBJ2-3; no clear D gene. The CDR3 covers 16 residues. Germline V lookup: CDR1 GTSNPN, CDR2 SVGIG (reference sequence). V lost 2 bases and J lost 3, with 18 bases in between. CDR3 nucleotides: TGTGCCTGGAGTATCTGGGTTAGCACGCGGACAGATACGCAGTATTTT. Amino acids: CAWSIWVSTRTDTQYF.

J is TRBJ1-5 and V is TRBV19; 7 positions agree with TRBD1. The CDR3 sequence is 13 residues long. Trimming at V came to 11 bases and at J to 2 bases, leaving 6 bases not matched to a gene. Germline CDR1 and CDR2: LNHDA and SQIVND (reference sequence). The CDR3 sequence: CAGGTGGNQPQHF. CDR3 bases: TGTGCCGGGGGAACAGGGGGCAATCAGCCCCAGCATTTT.

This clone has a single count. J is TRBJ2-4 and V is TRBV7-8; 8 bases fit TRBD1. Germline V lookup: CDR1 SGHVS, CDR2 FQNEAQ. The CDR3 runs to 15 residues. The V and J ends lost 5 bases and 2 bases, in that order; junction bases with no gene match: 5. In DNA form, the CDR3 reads TGTGCCAGCAGCGACTACAGGGGGACCAAAAACATTCAGTACTTC. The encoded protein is CASSDYRGTKNIQYF.

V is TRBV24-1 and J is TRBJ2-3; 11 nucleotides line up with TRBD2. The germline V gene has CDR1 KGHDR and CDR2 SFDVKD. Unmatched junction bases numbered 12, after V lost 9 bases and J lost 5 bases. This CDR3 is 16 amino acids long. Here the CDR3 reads CATGGGSLAGEDTQYF. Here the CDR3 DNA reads TGTGCCACCGGTGGGGGCTCACTAGCGGGAGAAGATACGCAGTATTTT.

This CDR3 reads CASCTLGKVNYGYTF. The CDR3 region has the DNA TGTGCCAGCTGTACACTCGGGAAGGTTAACTATGGCTACACCTTC. The chain has TRBV2 and TRBJ1-2; D not certain. Germline V gene lookup returns CDR1 SNHLY and CDR2 FYNNEI. The length of the CDR3 is 15 residues. The V end lost 8 bases, the J end lost 1 base, and 17 bases lay between the germline ends.

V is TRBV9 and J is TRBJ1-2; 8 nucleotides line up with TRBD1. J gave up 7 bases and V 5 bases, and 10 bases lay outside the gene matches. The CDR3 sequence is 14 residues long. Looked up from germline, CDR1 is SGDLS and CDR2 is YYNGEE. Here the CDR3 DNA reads TGTGCCAGCAGTGATTCGACAGGGGCTCGTGGCTACACCTTC. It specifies CASSDSTGARGYTF.

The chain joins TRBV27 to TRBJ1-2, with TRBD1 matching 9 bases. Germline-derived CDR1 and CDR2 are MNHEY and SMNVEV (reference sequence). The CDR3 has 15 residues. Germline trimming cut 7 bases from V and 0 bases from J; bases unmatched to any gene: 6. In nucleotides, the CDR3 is TGTGCCAGCACCTCCGGGACAGGGTCTAACTATGGCTACACCTTC. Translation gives CASTSGTGSNYGYTF.

This chain's CDR3 is CASSIGSGRTDTQYF. CDR3 bases: TGTGCCAGTAGTATAGGGAGCGGACGCACAGATACGCAGTATTTT. The chain is built from TRBV19 and TRBJ2-3; TRBD2 is a possible D gene (5 bases). Germline assignment: CDR1 LNHDA and CDR2 SQIVND (reference sequence). V lost 1 base, J lost 1 base, and 9 bases lay in between. The CDR3 has 15 amino acids.